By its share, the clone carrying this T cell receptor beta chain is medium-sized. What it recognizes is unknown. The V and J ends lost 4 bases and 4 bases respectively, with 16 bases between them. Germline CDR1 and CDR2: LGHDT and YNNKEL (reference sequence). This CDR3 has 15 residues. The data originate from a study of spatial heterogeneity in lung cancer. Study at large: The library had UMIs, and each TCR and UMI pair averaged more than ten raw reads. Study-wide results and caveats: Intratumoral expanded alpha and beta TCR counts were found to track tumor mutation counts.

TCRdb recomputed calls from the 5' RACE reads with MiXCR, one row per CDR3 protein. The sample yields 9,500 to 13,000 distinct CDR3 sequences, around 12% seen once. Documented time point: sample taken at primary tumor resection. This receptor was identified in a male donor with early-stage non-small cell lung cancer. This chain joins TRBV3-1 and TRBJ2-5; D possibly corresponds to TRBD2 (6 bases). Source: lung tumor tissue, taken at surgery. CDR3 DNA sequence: TGTGCCAGCAGCCCCCAGTTCGGGAGTACAGAGACCCAGTACTTC. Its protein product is CASSPQFGSTETQYF.